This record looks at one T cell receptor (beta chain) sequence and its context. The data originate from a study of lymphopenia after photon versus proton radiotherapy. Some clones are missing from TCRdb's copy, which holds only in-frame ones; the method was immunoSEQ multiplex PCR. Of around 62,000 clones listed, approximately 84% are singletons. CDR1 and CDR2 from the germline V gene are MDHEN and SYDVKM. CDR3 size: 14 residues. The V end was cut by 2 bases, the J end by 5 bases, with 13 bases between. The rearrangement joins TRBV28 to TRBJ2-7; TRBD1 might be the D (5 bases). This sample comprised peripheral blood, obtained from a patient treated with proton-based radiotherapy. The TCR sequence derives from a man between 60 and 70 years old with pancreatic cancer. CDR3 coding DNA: TGTGCCAGCAGTTTAAGGGGTGTCTATCACGAGCAGTACTTC. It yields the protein CASSLRGVYHEQYF.